These 16 T cell receptor beta chains came from one sample sequenced in a study of CD8+ T cells in alopecia areata. Specified treatment: oral pan-JAK inhibitor, 5-10 mg twice daily. Reverse transcribed after extraction, RNA yielded cDNA as the sequencing template. The method was immunoSEQ multiplex PCR; TCRdb's version includes in-frame clones alone and lacks a portion of them. The sample lists about 110,000 clones, 56% occurring once. The sequencing here drew on CD4+ T cells sorted from blood, taken at week 24, from a patient treated with tofacitinib. These receptor sequences come from a human donor with alopecia areata.

This sequence joins TRBV5-1 and TRBJ1-5; TRBD1 matches 7 bases. Germline CDR1 is SGHRS and CDR2 is YFSETQ. This CDR3 is built from 16 residues. Losses at the gene ends were 0 bases for V and 7 bases for J; bases not matched to a gene: 10. CDR3 bases: TGCGCCAGCAGCTTGGGGACGGCTGAGGACAGGCAGCCCCAGCATTTT. The encoded protein is CASSLGTAEDRQPQHF. Combining the CDR3 with reference TRBV5-1 and TRBJ1-5 gives the whole variable domain KAGVTQTPRYLIKTRGQQVTLSCSPISGHRSVSWYQQTPGQGLQFLFEYFSETQRNKGNFPGRFSGRQFSNSRSEMNVSTLELGDSALYLCASSLGTAEDRQPQHFGDGTRLSIL.

This clone was recorded only once. DNA of the CDR3: TGTGCCAGCAGTGGGACAGCCAATTCACCCCTCCACTTT. Protein sequence: CASSGTANSPLHF. The chain has TRBV6-5 and TRBJ1-6, with 7 bases fitting TRBD1. Germline V lookup: CDR1 MNHEY, CDR2 SVGAGI. Trimming at V came to 5 bases and at J to 7 bases, leaving 2 bases not matched to a gene. This CDR3 has 13 residues.

This chain links TRBV4-3 with TRBJ2-1, with 8 bases lining up with TRBD2. V was clipped by 1 base and J by 7 bases; unmatched bases: 6. Germline V CDR1 and CDR2: LGHNA, YSLEER. This CDR3 is 15 amino acids long. The DNA for the CDR3 is TGCGCCAGCAGCCAAGTTCGGGGGGGCAGAAATGAGCAGTTCTTC. Translation gives CASSQVRGGRNEQFF.

V gene TRBV5-1 combines with J gene TRBJ2-2; 8 bases match TRBD2. The CDR3 sequence is 16 residues long. The V gene's germline CDR1 is SGHRS and CDR2 YFSETQ. V was pared by 0 bases and J by 2 bases, with 3 bases of the junction left unmatched. The CDR3 DNA sequence: TGCGCCAGCAGCTTGGCCGGGACTAGAAACACCGGGGAGCTGTTTTTT. Translated: CASSLAGTRNTGELFF.

This chain uses TRBV5-4 with TRBJ2-5; 7 bases agree with TRBD2. J lost 5 bases, V lost 4 bases, and 11 bases had no gene match. Looked up from germline, CDR1 is SGHNT and CDR2 is YYREEE (reference sequence). The CDR3 loop spans 15 amino acids. CDR3 loop: CASSLQEAGHETQYF. The CDR3, as DNA: TGTGCCAGCAGCCTCCAGGAAGCGGGGCACGAGACCCAGTACTTC.

The chain couples TRBV7-8 to TRBJ2-7, with D possibly being TRBD2 (6 bases). Germline V gives CDR1 SGHVS, CDR2 FQNEAQ. The CDR3 is 16 amino acids. Trimming pared 0 bases from V and 6 bases from J, leaving 18 bases between. CDR3 nucleotide sequence: TGTGCCAGCAGCTTAGCTGAGACTAGGGTTACTCGCGAGCAGTACTTC. This codes for CASSLAETRVTREQYF.

The chain employs TRBV29-1 and TRBJ2-5, with TRBD1 matching over 8 bases. Looked up from germline, CDR1 is SQVTM and CDR2 is ANQGSEA. This CDR3 has 14 residues. Trimming at V came to 8 bases and at J to 2 bases, leaving 10 bases not matched to a gene. The CDR3 sequence is CSLISGQGQETQYF. The CDR3 nucleotides are TGCAGCCTAATATCAGGACAGGGTCAAGAGACCCAGTACTTC.

The V and J genes are TRBV7-9 and TRBJ1-6; 9 bases line up with TRBD1. Germline-derived CDR1 and CDR2 are SEHNR and FQNEAQ (reference sequence). With V trimmed by 4 bases and J by 7 bases, 2 bases remained unmatched. The CDR3 is made up of 14 amino acids. The CDR3 sequence is CASSSGTGNSPLHF. The CDR3 nucleotides are TGTGCCAGCAGCTCCGGGACAGGGAATTCACCCCTCCACTTT.

This clone was picked up a small number of times. The genes are TRBV7-2 and TRBJ2-5; the D is unclear. Germline loops: CDR1 SGHTA, CDR2 FQGNSA. The CDR3 has 14 amino acids. The ends were cut back, 1 base at V and 7 bases at J, with 13 bases in the middle. CDR3 nucleotides: TGTGCCAGCAGCTTAGGGGTGGGCCGGGCGACCCAGTACTTC. Residues: CASSLGVGRATQYF. The full variable domain, with the rest looked up from reference TRBV7-2 and TRBJ2-5, is GAGVSQSPSNKVTEKGKDVELRCDPISGHTALYWYRQSLGQGLEFLIYFQGNSAPDKSGLPSDRFSAERTGGSVSTLTIQRTQQEDSAVYLCASSLGVGRATQYFGPGTRLLVL.

The chain joins TRBV30 to TRBJ2-3; D is unresolved. This CDR3 is built from 13 residues. Trimming took 4 bases from V and 6 from J, leaving 14 bases between them. Germline V gene lookup returns CDR1 GTSNPN and CDR2 SVGIG (reference sequence). The CDR3 sequence is CAWTGDVFDTQYF. CDR3 bases: TGTGCCTGGACAGGAGACGTCTTCGATACGCAGTATTTT.

The V call is TRBV29-1, the J call TRBJ2-1, with 7 bases matching TRBD2. Trimming removed 4 bases from V and 10 bases from J; junction bases left unmatched: 13. The length of the CDR3 is 14 residues. The germline gives CDR1 SQVTM, CDR2 ANQGSEA. The CDR3 loop is CSVGKGYAAGEQFF. The CDR3 DNA sequence: TGCAGCGTTGGGAAGGGTTATGCAGCGGGGGAGCAGTTCTTC.

V is TRBV7-2 and J is TRBJ2-5; D remains ambiguous. With 2 bases removed from V and 4 bases from J, the gap between germline ends came to 5 bases. The V gene's germline CDR1 is SGHTA and CDR2 FQGNSA. The CDR3 runs to 12 residues. CDR3 region: CASSLSGETQYF. CDR3 DNA sequence: TGTGCCAGCAGCTTATCAGGAGAGACCCAGTACTTC.

This clone was seen just once. The V call is TRBV5-1, the J call TRBJ1-1; TRBD1 might be the D (6 bases). V dropped 3 bases and J dropped 0 bases, with 12 bases sitting between them. CDR1 and CDR2 from the germline V gene are SGHRS and YFSETQ. This CDR3 comprises 15 residues. The CDR3 nucleotides are TGCGCCAGCAGCTCTAGGGGGGAAATGAACACTGAAGCTTTCTTT. It specifies CASSSRGEMNTEAFF. Using reference TRBV5-1 and TRBJ1-1 for the parts outside the CDR3, the full variable domain is KAGVTQTPRYLIKTRGQQVTLSCSPISGHRSVSWYQQTPGQGLQFLFEYFSETQRNKGNFPGRFSGRQFSNSRSEMNVSTLELGDSALYLCASSSRGEMNTEAFFGQGTRLTVV.

The chain combines TRBV5-1 with TRBJ2-5; 8 positions agree with TRBD2. CDR1 and CDR2 (germline): SGHRS, YFSETQ. Trimming removed 2 bases from V and 5 bases from J; junction bases left unmatched: 5. This CDR3 has 14 amino acids. In nucleotides, the CDR3 is TGCGCCAGCAGCTTAGCGGGGGAAGGGGAGACCCAGTACTTC. Protein product: CASSLAGEGETQYF.

This chain connects TRBV7-2 to TRBJ2-3; D is undetermined. The length of the CDR3 is 12 residues. Germline V gene data show CDR1 as SGHTA and CDR2 as FQGNSA. V was shortened by 5 bases and J by 8 bases, with 11 bases between the two germline ends. The CDR3 DNA sequence: TGTGCCAGCAGCCCTGAGCTGGGTACGCAGTATTTT. It is translated as CASSPELGTQYF.

The rearrangement joins TRBV30 to TRBJ1-4, with D uncertain. The CDR3 consists of 13 residues. In germline, CDR1 is GTSNPN, CDR2 SVGIG (reference sequence). V dropped 1 base and J dropped 4 bases, with 7 bases sitting between them. The CDR3 sequence: CAWSEDSNEKLFF. CDR3 nucleotide sequence: TGTGCCTGGAGTGAGGATAGTAATGAAAAACTGTTTTTT.